This T cell receptor beta chain is drawn from a study of blood T cell repertoires in COVID-19. Sequencing was performed with immunoSEQ multiplex PCR; in TCRdb, only in-frame clones are kept and a portion is missing. The sample records about 140,000 clones, about nine tenths being singletons. Germline trimming cut 6 bases from V and 3 bases from J; bases unmatched to any gene: 7. The CDR3 runs to 15 residues. CDR1 and CDR2 from the germline V gene are MNHNY and SVGAGI (reference sequence). The sequencing input was peripheral blood. V usage is TRBV6-6 and J usage is TRBJ2-3, with 9 positions matching TRBD1. This receptor was taken from a man in his fifties with active or convalescent COVID-19. The CDR3 reads CASSPTGQGTDTQYF. The CDR3 DNA reads TGTGCCAGCAGCCCAACGGGACAGGGAACAGATACGCAGTATTTT.